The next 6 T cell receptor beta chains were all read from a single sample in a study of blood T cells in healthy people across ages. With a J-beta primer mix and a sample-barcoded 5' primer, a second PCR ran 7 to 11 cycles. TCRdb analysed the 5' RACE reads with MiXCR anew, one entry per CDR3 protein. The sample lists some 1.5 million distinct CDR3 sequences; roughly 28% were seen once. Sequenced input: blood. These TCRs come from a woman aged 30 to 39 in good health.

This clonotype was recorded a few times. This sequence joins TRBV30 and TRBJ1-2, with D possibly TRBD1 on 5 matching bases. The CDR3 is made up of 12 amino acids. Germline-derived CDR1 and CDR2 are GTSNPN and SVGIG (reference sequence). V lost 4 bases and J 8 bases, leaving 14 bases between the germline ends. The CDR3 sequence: CAWNRDSGGYTF. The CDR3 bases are TGTGCCTGGAACCGGGACTCGGGGGGCTACACCTTC.

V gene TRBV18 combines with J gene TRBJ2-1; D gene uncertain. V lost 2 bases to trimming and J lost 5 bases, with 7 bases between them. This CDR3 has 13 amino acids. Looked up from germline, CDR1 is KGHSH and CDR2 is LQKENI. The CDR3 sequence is CASSPIGNNEQFF. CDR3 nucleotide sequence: TGTGCCAGCTCACCAATAGGGAACAATGAGCAGTTCTTC.

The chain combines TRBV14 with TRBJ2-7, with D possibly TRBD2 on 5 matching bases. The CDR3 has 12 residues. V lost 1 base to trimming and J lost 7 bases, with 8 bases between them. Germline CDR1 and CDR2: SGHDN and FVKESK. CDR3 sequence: CASSQGTSEQYF. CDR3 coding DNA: TGTGCCAGCAGCCAAGGGACTTCAGAGCAGTACTTC. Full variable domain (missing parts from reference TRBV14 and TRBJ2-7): EAGVTQFPSHSVIEKGQTVTLRCDPISGHDNLYWYRRVMGKEIKFLLHFVKESKQDESGMPNNRFLAERTGGTYSTLKVQPAELEDSGVYFCASSQGTSEQYFGPGTRLTVT.

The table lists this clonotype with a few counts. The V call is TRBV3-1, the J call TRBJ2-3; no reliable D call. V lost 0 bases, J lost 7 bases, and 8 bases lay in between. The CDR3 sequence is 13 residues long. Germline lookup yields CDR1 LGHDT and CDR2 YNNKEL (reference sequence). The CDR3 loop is CASSQERPYTQYF. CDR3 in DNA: TGTGCCAGCAGCCAAGAGCGGCCGTATACGCAGTATTTT.

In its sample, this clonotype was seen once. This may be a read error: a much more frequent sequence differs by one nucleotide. CDR3 sequence (DNA): TGCAGCGTCGGATTTTGGGCGGGGGAGTACAATGAGCGGTTCTTC. This translates into CSVGFWAGEYNERFF. The rearrangement links TRBV29-1 to TRBJ2-1; the match to TRBD2 covers 7 bases. Germline-derived CDR1 and CDR2 are SQVTM and ANQGSEA. This CDR3 has 15 residues.

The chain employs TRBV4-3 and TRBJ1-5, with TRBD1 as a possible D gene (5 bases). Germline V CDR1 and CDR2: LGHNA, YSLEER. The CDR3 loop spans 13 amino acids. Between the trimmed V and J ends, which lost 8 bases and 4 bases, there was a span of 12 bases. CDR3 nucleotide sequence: TGCGCCAGCTCCGGACACCGGAATCAGCCCCAGCATTTT. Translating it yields CASSGHRNQPQHF.